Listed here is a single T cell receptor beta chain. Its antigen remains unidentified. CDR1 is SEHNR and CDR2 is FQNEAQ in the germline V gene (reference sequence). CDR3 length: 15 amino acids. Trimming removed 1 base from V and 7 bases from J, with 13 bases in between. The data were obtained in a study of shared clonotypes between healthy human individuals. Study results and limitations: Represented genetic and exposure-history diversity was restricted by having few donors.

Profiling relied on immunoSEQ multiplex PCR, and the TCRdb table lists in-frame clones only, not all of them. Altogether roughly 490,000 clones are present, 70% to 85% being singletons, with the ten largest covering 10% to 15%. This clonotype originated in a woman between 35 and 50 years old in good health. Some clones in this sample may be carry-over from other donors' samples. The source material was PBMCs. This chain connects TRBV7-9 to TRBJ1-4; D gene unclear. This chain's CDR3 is CASSLDLYEGEKLFF. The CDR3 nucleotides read TGTGCCAGCAGCTTAGATCTTTACGAAGGTGAAAAACTGTTTTTT.